The present T cell receptor (beta chain) was sequenced within a study of blood T cell repertoires in COVID-19 (dated by TCRdb to the early 2020s). With regard to the full study: Samples covering the acute and convalescent phases of COVID-19 were provided by collaborators in the United States, Italy and Spain. The material from the prospective study consisted of cDNA or gDNA derived from T cells, B-cell-depleted T cells, or PBMCs. Subjects who had been exposed to COVID-19, were actively infected with it, or had recovered from it provided the deeply sampled blood TCRbeta repertoires that made up the dataset. The repertoires were made available in a free public database intended to serve as a resource for research on the immune response to SARS-CoV-2. Samples were obtained from the ongoing ImmuneRACE study (first 160 participants) and from 1,200 or so subjects provided by 6 global collaborators. Nearly every sample came with metadata listing a de-identified subject ID, COVID-19 status, age in years and sex. Where available, HLA class I and class II types were obtained from metadata supplied by the sample provider rather than from assay-based typing. The paper's findings and limits, for the study overall: How much clinical and demographic metadata was included differed by source and by participant, and the metadata was provided uncurated.

The CDR3 runs 13 residues from the cysteine to the phenylalanine. Just the 39-base CDR3 DNA is kept, in frame starting at base 1. CDR1 and CDR2 are read off the germline V gene as MNHNS and SASEGT. Trimming accounts for 3 bases at V and 4 bases at J, while the number of junction bases matched to no gene is 0. Collaborating institutions collected whole blood in K2EDTA tubes following their own protocols. For TCRbeta analysis, collaborators shipped samples as frozen whole blood, isolated PBMCs, or DNA extracted from either of those sample types. TCRbeta CDR3 regions were amplified from genomic DNA using the immunoSEQ Assay, a bias-controlled multiplex PCR. Regarding the original processing steps: The number of nucleated cells in each sample was estimated by amplification of reference gene primers within the assay. Sequence reads were collapsed and filtered to measure the absolute abundance of every unique TCRbeta CDR3 rearrangement. For each sample, productive Simpson clonality was calculated as the square root of Simpson's diversity index across productive rearrangements. TCRdb provides this immuneACCESS table in a form limited to in-frame rearrangements. Some clones are lacking; in checked studies, under half of them reflect an unresolved V gene, and why the rest are absent is not known. V and J calls and clone size come straight from that table; D and trimming were deduced from the DNA. In all, the sample holds around 110,000 clones, and about nine tenths of those were seen once. The ten largest account for about 1.9% of the sample.

This clone was picked up one time. Its antigen is still unknown. No much larger clone exists at a distance of one base, and base qualities are not known. Specimen: peripheral blood. The rearranged chain carries TRBV6-1 and TRBJ1-1, and TRBD1 aligns with 9 junction nucleotides. The TCR comes from a human donor with active COVID-19. The donor label of this sample is uncertain. The DNA sequence is given as TGTGCCAGCAGTGAGGGACAGGGCACTGAAGCTTTCTTT. Protein translation: CASSEGQGTEAFF.